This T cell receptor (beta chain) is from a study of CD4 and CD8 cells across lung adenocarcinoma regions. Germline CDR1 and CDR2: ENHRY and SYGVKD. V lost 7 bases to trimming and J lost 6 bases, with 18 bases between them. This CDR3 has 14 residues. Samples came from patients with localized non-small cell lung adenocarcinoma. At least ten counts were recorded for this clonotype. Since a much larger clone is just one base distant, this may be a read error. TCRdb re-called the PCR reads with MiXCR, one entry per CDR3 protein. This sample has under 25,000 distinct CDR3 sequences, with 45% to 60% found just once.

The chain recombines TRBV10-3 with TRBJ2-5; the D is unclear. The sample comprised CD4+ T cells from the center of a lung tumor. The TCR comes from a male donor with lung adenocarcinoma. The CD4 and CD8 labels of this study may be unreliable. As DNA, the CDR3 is TGTGCCATCACTTTTTTGACGGGCGCGAAGACCCAGTACTTC. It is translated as CAITFLTGAKTQYF.